Listed here are 29 T cell receptor beta chains from one sample, sequenced in a study of T cell responses to AZD1222 COVID-19 vaccine (TCRdb year 2021). The sample's time point label, decoded: baseline before first vaccination. The treatment or condition label on this specimen signifies: meningococcal conjugate vaccine given as trial control. The library came from the immunoSEQ multiplex PCR assay. This is the immuneACCESS table as TCRdb keeps it, with only in-frame sequences that have V and J called. A part of the clones is gone; compared with another copy, unresolved V genes explain less than half, and the rest is unexplained. Within this sample are around 78,000 clones, with about 93% of them counted one time only. The ten most abundant clones make up 4.5% of the sample. The starting material was peripheral blood, obtained on day 0 of MenACWY control vaccination. These receptors came from an adult in good health.

The chain joins TRBV6-2 or TRBV6-3 to TRBJ2-5; 9 bases match TRBD2. With 1 base clipped from V and 2 bases from J, the junction kept 11 bases outside the gene matches. This CDR3 has 18 amino acids. Germline V gene lookup returns CDR1 MNHEY and CDR2 SVGEGT. The CDR3 DNA reads TGTGCCAGCAGTTACTTTCTGCGGGGGGGCTACGATCAAGAGACCCAGTACTTC. Amino acid sequence: CASSYFLRGGYDQETQYF.

This chain uses TRBV12-3 or TRBV12-4 with TRBJ2-7; 12 bases fit TRBD1. The junction had 1 base not matched to a gene; V was cut back by 4 bases and J by 6 bases. This CDR3 has 13 residues. The CDR3 sequence is CASSSGQGAEQYF. As DNA, the CDR3 is TGTGCCAGCAGTTCGGGACAGGGGGCCGAGCAGTACTTC.

This clone was picked up one time. The rearrangement joins TRBV30 to TRBJ2-1; TRBD2 aligns across 9 bases. This CDR3 is 14 amino acids long. The V gene end was trimmed by 1 base and the J gene end by 12 bases; junction bases not matched to a gene: 10. Germline V gene data show CDR1 as GTSNPN and CDR2 as SVGIG (reference sequence). The chain's CDR3 is CAWSGSSSGASQFF. The CDR3 DNA is TGTGCCTGGAGTGGGTCTTCTAGCGGGGCCTCGCAGTTCTTC.

This chain links TRBV29-1 with TRBJ1-1, with 7 nucleotides matching TRBD1. V gave up 4 bases and J gave up 0 bases; unmatched junction bases: 5. The CDR3 consists of 14 residues. The V gene's germline CDR1 is SQVTM and CDR2 ANQGSEA. The CDR3 protein is CSVGVGGMNTEAFF. The CDR3 nucleotides are TGCAGCGTTGGCGTAGGGGGCATGAACACTGAAGCTTTCTTT.

The V call is TRBV11-3, the J call TRBJ2-3; D gene uncertain. Germline V CDR1 and CDR2: SGHNT, YENEEA. This CDR3 has 13 residues. Deletions cut 2 bases from V and 6 bases from J, with 9 bases between. The CDR3 DNA is TGTGCCAGCAGCTTATCTTTGTCGGATACGCAGTATTTT. It is translated as CASSLSLSDTQYF.

This chain connects TRBV28 to TRBJ2-7, with TRBD1 matching over 7 bases. Germline loops: CDR1 MDHEN, CDR2 SYDVKM. This CDR3 has 14 amino acids. J gave up 5 bases and V 3 bases, and 7 bases lay outside the gene matches. The CDR3 region has the DNA TGTGCCAGCAGTTTGGCGCTCAGGGGGAACGAGCAGTACTTC. This sequence encodes CASSLALRGNEQYF.

This chain uses TRBV7-3 with TRBJ1-5; 12 bases align to TRBD1. CDR1 is SGHTA, CDR2 FQGTGA, per germline. V was clipped by 8 bases and J by 1 base; unmatched bases: 15. This CDR3 has 19 amino acids. The CDR3 region has the DNA TGTGCCAGCGGGTACCGCGGGGACAGGGGGCGAACCAGCAATCAGCCCCAGCATTTT. Its protein product is CASGYRGDRGRTSNQPQHF.

The V gene is TRBV2, the J gene TRBJ1-5, with 7 positions matching TRBD1. Germline V gives CDR1 SNHLY, CDR2 FYNNEI. V lost 3 bases, J lost 7 bases, and 6 bases stayed unmatched. The CDR3 runs to 14 residues. CDR3 region: CASSENRGVQPQHF. The CDR3 coding sequence is TGTGCCAGCAGTGAGAACAGGGGCGTGCAGCCCCAGCATTTT.

This CDR3 reads CASSLAGVGANVLTF. In nucleotides, the CDR3 is TGCGCCAGCAGCTTGGCAGGGGTCGGGGCCAACGTCCTGACTTTC. The V call is TRBV5-1, the J call TRBJ2-6; a possible D gene is TRBD1 (6 bases). Deletions cut 0 bases from V and 4 bases from J, with 8 bases between. The CDR3 is 15 amino acids. CDR1 is SGHRS, CDR2 YFSETQ, per germline.

J is TRBJ1-1 and V is TRBV5-6; D call uncertain. Per germline, CDR1 SGHDT and CDR2 YYEEEE. CDR3 size: 13 residues. V was pared by 3 bases and J by 11 bases, with 17 bases between. The CDR3 coding sequence is TGTGCCAGCAGCTCGCAAGTGCGGGCTGCGGCTTTCTTT. This codes for CASSSQVRAAAFF. The full variable domain, its missing parts supplied by reference TRBV5-6 and TRBJ1-1, is DAGVTQSPTHLIKTRGQQVTLRCSPKSGHDTVSWYQQALGQGPQFIFQYYEEEERQRGNFPDRFSGHQFPNYSSELNVNALLLGDSALYLCASSSQVRAAAFFGQGTRLTVV.

The chain recombines TRBV6-5 with TRBJ1-5; TRBD1 aligns across 8 bases. CDR3 length equals 15 residues. The trim removed 6 bases at V and 2 bases at J, leaving 6 bases unmatched. The germline CDR1 and CDR2 sequences are MNHEY and SVGAGI. The CDR3 DNA reads as TGTGCCAGCAGCATAATGACAGGGGGCAATCAGCCCCAGCATTTT. This gives the protein CASSIMTGGNQPQHF.

The V call is TRBV28, the J call TRBJ1-5; tentative D call: TRBD1 (5 bases). CDR1 is MDHEN and CDR2 is SYDVKM in the germline V gene. The V end lost 4 bases, the J end lost 0 bases, and 10 bases lay between the germline ends. The CDR3 has 15 amino acids. CDR3 region: CASSSQVISNQPQHF. The CDR3, as DNA: TGTGCCAGCAGTTCACAGGTGATTAGCAATCAGCCCCAGCATTTT.

The chain couples TRBV5-1 to TRBJ2-6; unclear D gene. The germline V gene has CDR1 SGHRS and CDR2 YFSETQ. V dropped 0 bases and J dropped 0 bases, with 7 bases sitting between them. This CDR3 contains 16 residues. The CDR3 DNA is TGCGCCAGCAGCTTGGCGGGCGCCTCTGGGGCCAACGTCCTGACTTTC. It codes for CASSLAGASGANVLTF.

V and J are TRBV19 and TRBJ1-2, with D uncertain. The CDR3 has 13 amino acids. V was trimmed by 6 bases and J by 0 bases, leaving 8 bases between them. In germline, CDR1 is LNHDA, CDR2 SQIVND (reference sequence). For the CDR3, the DNA is TGTGCCAGTAGCTATAAACCTAACTATGGCTACACCTTC. Its protein is CASSYKPNYGYTF.

The rearrangement links TRBV7-9 to TRBJ2-3; 9 bases align to TRBD2. Per the germline V gene, CDR1 is SEHNR and CDR2 is FQNEAQ (reference sequence). This CDR3 contains 17 residues. The junction had 7 bases not matched to a gene; V was cut back by 1 base and J by 2 bases. The CDR3 DNA sequence: TGTGCCAGCAGCTTAGGAGGGCGGGAGGGCCTCACAGATACGCAGTATTTT. Translation: CASSLGGREGLTDTQYF.

This clone occurred once. This chain links TRBV28 with TRBJ1-6; maybe TRBD1 (5 bases). Deletions cut 7 bases from V and 9 bases from J, with 13 bases between. Germline values: CDR1 MDHEN, CDR2 SYDVKM. The length of the CDR3 is 13 residues. The CDR3 sequence: CASTLPGGSPLHF. DNA of the CDR3: TGTGCCAGCACCCTACCCGGGGGTTCACCCCTCCACTTT.

The rearrangement uses TRBV5-1 and TRBJ1-3, with TRBD1 as a possible D gene (6 bases). CDR3 length: 16 residues. The germline V and J ends were trimmed by 5 bases and 1 base, with 16 bases remaining between them. Looked up from germline, CDR1 is SGHRS and CDR2 is YFSETQ. The CDR3 nucleotides are TGCGCCAGCAGACCGACAGGACCCGAATCTGGAAACACCATATATTTT. Amino acid sequence: CASRPTGPESGNTIYF.

CDR3 region: CASSFWRGAGGSNQPQHF. As DNA, the CDR3 is TGTGCCAGCAGTTTTTGGCGGGGGGCTGGAGGAAGCAATCAGCCCCAGCATTTT. The rearrangement uses TRBV28 and TRBJ1-5, with D perhaps matching TRBD1 (6 bases). CDR1 and CDR2 (germline): MDHEN, SYDVKM. This CDR3 is built from 18 residues. V gave up 3 bases and J gave up 1 base, with 19 bases separating them.

The CDR3 loop is CATRTGGADGYTF. CDR3 in DNA: TGTGCCACGAGGACAGGGGGCGCGGATGGCTACACCTTC. V is TRBV15 and J is TRBJ1-2; 11 nucleotides match TRBD1. V was pared by 9 bases and J by 6 bases, with 6 bases of the junction left unmatched. Germline loops: CDR1 LNHNV, CDR2 YYDKDF (reference sequence). The CDR3 length is 13 residues.

This clone was recorded once. The chain recombines TRBV27 with TRBJ2-2; 10 positions agree with TRBD2. The CDR3 length is 16 residues. Germline V lookup: CDR1 MNHEY, CDR2 SMNVEV (reference sequence). The trim removed 3 bases at V and 5 bases at J, leaving 6 bases unmatched. CDR3 loop: CASSFPSLAGTGELFF. The CDR3 bases are TGTGCCAGCAGTTTCCCCTCACTAGCGGGAACCGGGGAGCTGTTTTTT.

In its sample, this clone ranks as medium-sized. The chain has TRBV27 and TRBJ2-7; 12 bases are shared with TRBD1. From germline, CDR1 is MNHEY and CDR2 SMNVEV (reference sequence). Trimming at V came to 3 bases and at J to 6 bases, leaving 3 bases not matched to a gene. The CDR3 runs 14 residues. CDR3 in amino acids: CASSFGTGGAEQYF. DNA of the CDR3: TGTGCCAGCAGTTTTGGGACAGGGGGCGCCGAGCAGTACTTC.

V is TRBV11-2 and J is TRBJ2-1; 8 bases are shared with TRBD1. Germline V gives CDR1 SGHAT, CDR2 FQNNGV. V was clipped by 5 bases and J by 9 bases; unmatched bases: 15. The CDR3 totals 16 residues. The CDR3 DNA reads as TGTGCCAGCAGCAGAAAACCCCGGGACAGGCTGCTTGAGCAGTTCTTC. Encoded protein: CASSRKPRDRLLEQFF.

V and J are TRBV3-1 (or the pseudogene TRBV3-2) and TRBJ1-5, with D tentatively TRBD1 (6 bases). Germline V gives CDR1 LGHDT, CDR2 YNNKEL (reference sequence). The CDR3 contains 14 residues. The V and J ends lost 3 bases and 5 bases respectively, with 11 bases between them. CDR3 amino acids: CASSQDSTDQPQHF. CDR3 sequence (DNA): TGTGCCAGCAGCCAGGACAGCACGGATCAGCCCCAGCATTTT.

The genes are TRBV29-1 and TRBJ2-1; TRBD2 aligns across 13 bases. Looked up from germline, CDR1 is SQVTM and CDR2 is ANQGSEA. With 6 bases clipped from V and 8 bases from J, the junction kept 16 bases outside the gene matches. The CDR3 covers 17 residues. The CDR3 here is CSVDLLAGGPIDDEQFF. DNA for the CDR3: TGCAGCGTCGACTTACTAGCGGGAGGGCCTATAGATGATGAGCAGTTCTTC.

This clone is a singleton in its sample. The chain carries TRBV5-4 and TRBJ1-2; no firm D call. Deletions cut 3 bases from V and 4 bases from J, with 13 bases between. The length of the CDR3 is 14 residues. Germline V gene sequence: CDR1 SGHNT, CDR2 YYREEE (reference sequence). CDR3: CASSYKDGTYGYTF. The CDR3 bases are TGTGCCAGCAGCTACAAGGACGGAACCTATGGCTACACCTTC. The whole variable domain, filled in from reference TRBV5-4 and TRBJ1-2, reads ETGVTQSPTHLIKTRGQQVTLRCSSQSGHNTVSWYQQALGQGPQFIFQYYREEENGRGNFPPRFSGLQFPNYSSELNVNALELDDSALYLCASSYKDGTYGYTFGSGTRLTVV.

J is TRBJ2-7 and V is TRBV15, with TRBD2 matching 7 bases. The J segment lost 5 bases and the V segment lost 3 bases, leaving 7 bases of the junction unmatched. Per the germline V gene, CDR1 is LNHNV and CDR2 is YYDKDF (reference sequence). The CDR3 runs to 14 residues. DNA for the CDR3: TGTGCCACCAGCAGGTCCGGGACTAAGAACGAGCAGTACTTC. Residues: CATSRSGTKNEQYF.

In this sample, this clone turned up once. The genes are TRBV2 and TRBJ1-1; no clear D. The CDR3 is 15 amino acids. Germline values: CDR1 SNHLY, CDR2 FYNNEI. The germline V and J ends were trimmed by 10 bases and 0 bases, with 18 bases remaining between them. For the CDR3, the DNA is TGTGCCACCACGGTTCTCACAGCAATGAACACTGAAGCTTTCTTT. Its protein product is CATTVLTAMNTEAFF.

The chain uses TRBV6-1 and TRBJ1-3, with 8 bases identical to TRBD1. The CDR3 length is 17 residues. V lost 4 bases and J lost 3; bases outside the gene matches: 11. The germline CDR1 and CDR2 sequences are MNHNS and SASEGT. CDR3 in DNA: TGTGCCAGCAGTGCCCTTTCCGGGACAGGATTTGGAAACACCATATATTTT. Protein: CASSALSGTGFGNTIYF.

The rearrangement links TRBV10-3 to TRBJ2-7; a possible D gene is TRBD2 (5 bases). Between the trimmed V and J ends, which lost 0 bases and 7 bases, there was a span of 19 bases. This CDR3 is 16 amino acids long. Germline values: CDR1 ENHRY, CDR2 SYGVKD. CDR3 sequence reads: CAISESGADLGLEQYF. The CDR3 DNA follows: TGTGCCATCAGTGAGTCTGGAGCGGATCTCGGGCTGGAGCAGTACTTC.